This T cell receptor beta chain is drawn from a study of T cell repertoires in cytomegalovirus infection. As for this clonotype: Its antigen remains unknown.

TCRdb reprocessed the reads with MiXCR, giving one entry per CDR3 protein. This repertoire shows approximately 220,000 distinct CDR3 sequences, less than 50% found once; its top ten account for around 60%. Trimming cost V 8 bases and J 4 bases; bases outside gene matches: 16. Germline V gene data show CDR1 as MDHEN and CDR2 as SYDVKM. The CDR3 runs 16 residues. This TCR derives from a human donor in good health (CMV status not recorded). Some clones in this sample may be carry-over from other donors' samples. Here the sequenced sample was CD8+ T cells from cultured PBMCs, taken from culture after CMV antigen stimulation. J is TRBJ2-7 and V is TRBV28; 8 bases are a match to TRBD1. Here the CDR3 DNA reads TGTGCCAGCCAGCAGCTTATGACAGGGGTATTTTACGAGCAGTACTTC. This encodes CASQQLMTGVFYEQYF.